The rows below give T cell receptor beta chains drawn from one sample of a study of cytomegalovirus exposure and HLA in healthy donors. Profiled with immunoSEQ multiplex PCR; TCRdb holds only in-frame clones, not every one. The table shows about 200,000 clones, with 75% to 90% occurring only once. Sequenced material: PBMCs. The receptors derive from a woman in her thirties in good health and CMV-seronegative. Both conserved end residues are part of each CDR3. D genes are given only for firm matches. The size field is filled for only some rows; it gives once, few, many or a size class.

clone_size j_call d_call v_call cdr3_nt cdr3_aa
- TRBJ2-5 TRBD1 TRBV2 TGTGCCAGCAACAGGGGCTTCCAAGAGACCCAGTACTTC CASNRGFQETQYF
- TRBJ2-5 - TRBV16 TGTGCCAGCAGCCAATTTGATGACGGAGGCCAAGAGACCCAGTACTTC CASSQFDDGGQETQYF
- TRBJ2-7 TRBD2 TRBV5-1 TGCGCCAGCAGCTTGGATCTCGTACGGGGGGGCGGCGAGCAGTACTTC CASSLDLVRGGGEQYF
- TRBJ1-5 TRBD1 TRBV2 TGTGCCAGCAGTGAGCGACAGGGGGTGGTTCAGCCCCAGCATTTT CASSERQGVVQPQHF
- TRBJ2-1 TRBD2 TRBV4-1 TGCGCCAGCAGTTCCCAGCGGGGGCTCAATGAGCAGTTCTTC CASSSQRGLNEQFF
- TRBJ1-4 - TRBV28 TGTGCCAGCAGTTTTTGGGGGGCAACTAATGAAAAACTGTTTTTT CASSFWGATNEKLFF
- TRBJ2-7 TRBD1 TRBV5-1 TGCGCCAGCAGCCCTACTCAGGGACAGCTCTACGAGCAGTACTTC CASSPTQGQLYEQYF
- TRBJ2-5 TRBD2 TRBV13 TGTGCCAGCAGCAGTACAACCGGGACTAGCGGGGAGCGCTGGGAGACCCAGTACTTC CASSSTTGTSGERWETQYF
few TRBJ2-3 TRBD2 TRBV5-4 TGTGCCAGCAGCCCAATCAGACTAGCGGGAGGAAGAACAGATACGCAGTATTTT CASSPIRLAGGRTDTQYF
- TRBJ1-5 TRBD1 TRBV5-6 TGTGCCAGCAGCTTAAGACAGGGGGCAGGGCAGCCCCAGCATTTT CASSLRQGAGQPQHF
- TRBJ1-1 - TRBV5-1 TGCGCCAGCAGCTTGGAGACAGGCACTGAAGCTTTCTTT CASSLETGTEAFF
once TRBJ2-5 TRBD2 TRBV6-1 TGTGCCAGCACCCGACTAGCGGGAGGGCAAGAGACCCAGTACTTC CASTRLAGGQETQYF
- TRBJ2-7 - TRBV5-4 TGTGCCAGCAGCGCTGGACTCGACCCCTACGAGCAGTACTTC CASSAGLDPYEQYF
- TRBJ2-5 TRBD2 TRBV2 TGTGCCAGCAGTGAAGCGCTCGGGTTGACTAGCGGGGCGACCCAGTACTTC CASSEALGLTSGATQYF
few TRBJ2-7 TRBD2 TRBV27 TGTGCCAGCAGTCACGGACTAGCGGCCGACTACGAGCAGTACTTC CASSHGLAADYEQYF
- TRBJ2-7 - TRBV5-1 TGCGCCAGCAGCTTGGGGTACGGGCAGGGAAGGAGCGAGCAGTACTTC CASSLGYGQGRSEQYF
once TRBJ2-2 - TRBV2 TGTGCCAGCAGTAAGCAGGGTATCGGGGAGCTGTTTTTT CASSKQGIGELFF
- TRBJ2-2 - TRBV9 TGTGCCAGCAGCCCCTTTACCGGGGAGCTGTTTTTT CASSPFTGELFF
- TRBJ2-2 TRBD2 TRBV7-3 TGTGCCAGCAGCTTCCTAGCGGGGGCCGTGAACACCGGGGAGCTGTTTTTT CASSFLAGAVNTGELFF
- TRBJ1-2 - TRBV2 TGTGCCAGCAGTTTAGGGACATCCTATGGCTACACCTTC CASSLGTSYGYTF
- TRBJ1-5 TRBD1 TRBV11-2 TGTGCCAGCAGCCCAGGGGGTGGCAATCAGCCCCAGCATTTT CASSPGGGNQPQHF
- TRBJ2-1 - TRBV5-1 TGCGCCAGCAGCCAACAGATCAATGAGCAGTTCTTC CASSQQINEQFF
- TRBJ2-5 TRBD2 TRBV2 TGTGCCAGCATCAAGCTGACTAGCGGGAGGGGAGAGACCCAGTACTTC CASIKLTSGRGETQYF
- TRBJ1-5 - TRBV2 TGTGCCAGCAGTGAGGAGAGGGTGGGTACGCCCCAGCATTTT CASSEERVGTPQHF
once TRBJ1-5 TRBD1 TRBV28 TGTGCCAGCAGCCGCTTGGGACAGGGGATAATGGAGCCCCAGCATTTT CASSRLGQGIMEPQHF
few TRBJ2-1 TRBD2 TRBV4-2 TGTGCCAGCAGCCTTCATACTAGCGGCGAGCAGTTCTTC CASSLHTSGEQFF
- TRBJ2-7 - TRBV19 TGTGCCAGTAGCCCTACGGTTTCCTACGAGCAGTACTTC CASSPTVSYEQYF
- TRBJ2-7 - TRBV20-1 TGCAGTGCTCTACGAACCTACGAGCAGTACTTC CSALRTYEQYF
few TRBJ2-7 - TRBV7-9 TGTGCCAGCAGCCCCCGTCGACAGTCGGAGCAGTACTTC CASSPRRQSEQYF